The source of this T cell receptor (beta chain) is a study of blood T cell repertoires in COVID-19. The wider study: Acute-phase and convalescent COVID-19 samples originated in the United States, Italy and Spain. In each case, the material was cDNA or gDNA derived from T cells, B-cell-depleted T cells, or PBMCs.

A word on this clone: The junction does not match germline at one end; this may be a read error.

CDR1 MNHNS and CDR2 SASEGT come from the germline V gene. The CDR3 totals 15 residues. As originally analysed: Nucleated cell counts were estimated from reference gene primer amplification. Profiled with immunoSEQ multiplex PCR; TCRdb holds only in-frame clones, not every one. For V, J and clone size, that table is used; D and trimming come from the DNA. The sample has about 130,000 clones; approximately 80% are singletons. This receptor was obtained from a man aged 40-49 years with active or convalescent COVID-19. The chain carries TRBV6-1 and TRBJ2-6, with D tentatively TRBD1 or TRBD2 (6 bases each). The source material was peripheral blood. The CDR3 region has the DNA TGTGCCAGCAGGGAAGGGGGGCCTGGGGCCAACGTCCTGACTTTC. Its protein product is CASREGGPGANVLTF.